The following is a T cell receptor beta chain sequence with its context. The data were taken from a study of T cell changes during pregnancy in multiple sclerosis. V lost 0 bases and J lost 5, with 13 bases in between. Germline assignment: CDR1 MNHEY and CDR2 SMNVEV (reference sequence). The CDR3 consists of 15 residues. The table came from immunoSEQ multiplex PCR; TCRdb's copy has only in-frame clones and leaves some out. The sample includes tens of thousands of clones, 91% seen only once; the top ten take roughly 5%. The TCR was taken from a female donor with multiple sclerosis, enrolled in a pregnancy study. The chain employs TRBV27 and TRBJ1-2; D is undetermined. The source was CD8+ T cells from peripheral blood mononuclear cells, collected before pregnancy. CDR3 bases: TGTGCCAGCAGTTTATCCCTCGGGGTTCCGTATGGCTACACCTTC. Its translation is CASSLSLGVPYGYTF.